This T cell receptor (beta chain) stems from a study of cytomegalovirus exposure and HLA in healthy donors. Study-wide background: Most genotyped donors, around 78% of around 370, had Caucasian-associated genetic ancestry.

13 Jbeta primers and 60 Vbeta primers were used for the PCR. Assay used: immunoSEQ multiplex PCR; TCRdb lists only in-frame clones, some missing. The sample includes some 180,000 clones, 76% of them seen just once. Nominally healthy donors provided the samples, though records likely missed some immune exposures. Regarding the study as a whole: CMV serostatus was the sole immune exposure data available. Among TCR sequences, most were rare, though some public TCRs appeared in many donors.

This clone was counted a few times. Its cognate antigen is unknown. This CDR3 contains 16 residues. Trimming removed 5 bases from V and 0 bases from J, with 14 bases in between. Per the germline V gene, CDR1 is SGHTA and CDR2 is FQGNSA. This TCR was sampled from a woman younger than 45 in good health and CMV-seropositive. This chain links TRBV7-2 with TRBJ1-3; D unclear. Sequences were obtained from PBMCs. The CDR3 coding sequence is TGTGCCAGCAGCCTGGGAGTCAGTGCCTCTGGAAACACCATATATTTT. It translates to CASSLGVSASGNTIYF.